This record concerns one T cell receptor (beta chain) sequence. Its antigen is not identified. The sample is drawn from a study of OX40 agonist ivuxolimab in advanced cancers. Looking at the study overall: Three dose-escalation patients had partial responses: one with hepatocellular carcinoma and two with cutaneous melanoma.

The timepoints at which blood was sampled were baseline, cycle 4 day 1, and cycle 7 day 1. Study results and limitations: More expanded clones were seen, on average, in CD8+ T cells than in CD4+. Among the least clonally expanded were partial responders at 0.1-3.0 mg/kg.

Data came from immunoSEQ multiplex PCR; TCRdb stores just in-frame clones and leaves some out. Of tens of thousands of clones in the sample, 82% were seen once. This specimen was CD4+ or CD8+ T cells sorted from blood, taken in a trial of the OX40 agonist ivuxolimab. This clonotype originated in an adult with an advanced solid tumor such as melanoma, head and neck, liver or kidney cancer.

This chain's CDR3 is CASSLVPGGAGDKETQYF. DNA for the CDR3: TGTGCCAGCAGCTTAGTGCCCGGCGGGGCAGGGGACAAAGAGACCCAGTACTTC. The chain couples TRBV7-2 to TRBJ2-5; D is possibly TRBD1 or TRBD2 (6 bases each). CDR1 and CDR2 from the germline V gene are SGHTA and FQGNSA. CDR3 length: 18 residues. V lost 1 base to trimming and J lost 3 bases, with 21 bases between them.